The 9 T cell receptor beta chains below were found in one sample sequenced in a study of vaccination effects on CD4 cells after COVID-19. These receptors have no identified antigens. Libraries were prepared by immunoSEQ multiplex PCR; TCRdb keeps only in-frame clonotypes and omits some of them. Of some 79,000 clones listed, approximately 74% are singletons. Pools of viral peptides were used by the ViraFEST assay to expand antigen-specific CD4+ T cells ahead of sequencing. Culturing for more than 9 days preceded CD4+ T cell isolation. The sample consisted of CD4+ T cells from PBMCs cultured with HCoV-229E spike peptides, taken before COVID-19 vaccination. Receptors originate from a human donor who received a COVID-19 vaccine.

This clone was recorded only once. The chain recombines TRBV3-1 (or the pseudogene TRBV3-2) with TRBJ2-2, with D tentatively TRBD1 (5 bases). The germline gives CDR1 LGHDT, CDR2 YNNKEL (reference sequence). The CDR3 runs to 15 residues. V was trimmed by 4 bases and J by 4 bases, leaving 13 bases between them. The CDR3 loop is CASSLASGITGELFF. CDR3 in DNA: TGTGCCAGCAGCCTCGCCTCAGGGATCACCGGGGAGCTGTTTTTT.

This clone was observed a few times. The gene calls are TRBV9 and TRBJ2-3, with 10 positions matching TRBD1. The CDR3 contains 16 residues. Germline CDR1 is SGDLS and CDR2 is YYNGEE. V gave up 4 bases and J gave up 0 bases; unmatched junction bases: 5. For the CDR3, the DNA is TGTGCCAGCAGCCCACGACAGGGGGCTAGCACAGATACGCAGTATTTT. Translation: CASSPRQGASTDTQYF.

The chain employs TRBV5-1 and TRBJ1-5; D not resolved. The CDR3 loop spans 13 amino acids. Deletions cut 1 base from V and 2 bases from J, with 4 bases between. Germline CDR1 is SGHRS and CDR2 is YFSETQ. The CDR3 spells CASSLYGNQPQHF. The CDR3 DNA sequence: TGCGCCAGCAGCTTGTACGGCAATCAGCCCCAGCATTTT.

The rearrangement links TRBV5-6 to TRBJ1-2; D ambiguous. V dropped 4 bases and J dropped 1 base, with 8 bases sitting between them. The CDR3 runs to 13 residues. The V gene's germline CDR1 is SGHDT and CDR2 YYEEEE. CDR3 nucleotides: TGTGCCAGCAGCCGCTTTGGTAACTATGGCTACACCTTC. It encodes CASSRFGNYGYTF.

This clone was found a few times. The chain joins TRBV5-1 to TRBJ1-5; the D is unclear. V lost 1 base to trimming and J lost 3 bases, with 8 bases between them. The CDR3 covers 14 residues. Germline CDR1 is SGHRS and CDR2 is YFSETQ. CDR3 in amino acids: CASSLLPDNQPQHF. DNA of the CDR3: TGCGCCAGCAGCTTGTTGCCAGACAATCAGCCCCAGCATTTT.

This clone was detected a few times. The V and J genes are TRBV7-8 and TRBJ2-2; D is possibly TRBD1 (5 bases). The V end was cut by 3 bases, the J end by 0 bases, with 8 bases between. The V gene's germline CDR1 is SGHVS and CDR2 FQNEAQ. The CDR3 extends over 15 amino acids. CDR3 protein: CASSFQGTNTGELFF. Here the CDR3 DNA reads TGTGCCAGCAGCTTTCAGGGAACGAACACCGGGGAGCTGTTTTTT.

The V gene is TRBV10-3, the J gene TRBJ1-1; D ambiguous. CDR3 size: 11 residues. Germline loops: CDR1 ENHRY, CDR2 SYGVKD. Trimming removed 4 bases from V and 4 bases from J, with 4 bases in between. The CDR3 here is CAISVGTEAFF. In DNA, the CDR3 is TGTGCCATCAGTGTGGGCACTGAAGCTTTCTTT.

The rearrangement uses TRBV9 and TRBJ1-6; 8 bases agree with TRBD1. The CDR3 is made up of 14 amino acids. The junction had 7 bases not matched to a gene; V was cut back by 4 bases and J by 10 bases. The germline V gene encodes CDR1 SGDLS and CDR2 YYNGEE. The CDR3 nucleotides read TGTGCCAGCAGCCAGACAGGGGCGGGATCACCCCTCCACTTT. This codes for CASSQTGAGSPLHF.

The rearrangement joins TRBV3-1 (or the pseudogene TRBV3-2) to TRBJ2-1, with 13 bases fitting TRBD2. J lost 6 bases, V lost 4 bases, and 3 bases had no gene match. The CDR3 is 15 residues long. The germline CDR1 and CDR2 sequences are LGHDT and YNNKEL (reference sequence). As DNA, the CDR3 is TGTGCCAGCAGCCTGGGACTAGCGGGGCCCAATGAGCAGTTCTTC. It yields the protein CASSLGLAGPNEQFF.